This T cell receptor beta chain was obtained from a study of early T cells in non-severe SARS-CoV-2 infection. This clonotype was detected many times. MiXCR was run by TCRdb on the 5' RACE reads, yielding one entry per CDR3 protein. The table includes more than 50,000 distinct CDR3 sequences, about 9.7% detected once. This TCR came from an adult who was a healthcare worker with PCR-confirmed SARS-CoV-2 infection or an uninfected control (not recorded which). Sequencing used whole blood.

CDR3 in DNA: TGTGCCAGCAGCTTCCACACTGAAGCTTTCTTT. Protein sequence: CASSFHTEAFF. V usage is TRBV7-2 and J usage is TRBJ1-1; D ambiguous. Germline V gene lookup returns CDR1 SGHTA and CDR2 FQGNSA. The V and J ends lost 3 bases and 3 bases respectively, with 2 bases between them. The CDR3 runs to 11 residues.